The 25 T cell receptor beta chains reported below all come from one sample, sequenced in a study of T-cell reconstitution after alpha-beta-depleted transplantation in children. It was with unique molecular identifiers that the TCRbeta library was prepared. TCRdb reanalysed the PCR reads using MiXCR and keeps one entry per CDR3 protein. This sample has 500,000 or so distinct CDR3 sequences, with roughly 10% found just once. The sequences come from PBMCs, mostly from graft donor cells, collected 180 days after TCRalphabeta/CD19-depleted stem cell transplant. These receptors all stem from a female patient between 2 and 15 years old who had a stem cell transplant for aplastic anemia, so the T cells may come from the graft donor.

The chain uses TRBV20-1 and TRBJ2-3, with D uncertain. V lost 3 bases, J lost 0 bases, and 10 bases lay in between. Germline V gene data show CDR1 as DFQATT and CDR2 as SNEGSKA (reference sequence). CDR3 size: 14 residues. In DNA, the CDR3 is TGCAGTGCTAGCCAAATTGTTAGCACAGATACGCAGTATTTT. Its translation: CSASQIVSTDTQYF.

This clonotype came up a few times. The CDR3 is CASRTTDRGPLQETQYF. CDR3 bases: TGTGCCAGCAGAACAACGGACAGGGGGCCCCTCCAAGAGACCCAGTACTTC. The chain has TRBV5-5 and TRBJ2-5, with 11 bases identical to TRBD1. Germline V gene lookup returns CDR1 SGHKS and CDR2 YYEKEE (reference sequence). Losses at the gene ends were 5 bases for V and 1 base for J; bases not matched to a gene: 10. The CDR3 is 17 amino acids.

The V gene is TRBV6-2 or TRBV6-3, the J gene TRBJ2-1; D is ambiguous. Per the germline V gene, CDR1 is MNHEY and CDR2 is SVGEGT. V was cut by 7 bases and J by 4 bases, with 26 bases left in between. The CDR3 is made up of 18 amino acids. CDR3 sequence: CASTKGTKSLKLYNEQFF. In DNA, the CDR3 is TGTGCCAGCACCAAAGGTACCAAGTCCCTTAAACTTTACAATGAGCAGTTCTTC.

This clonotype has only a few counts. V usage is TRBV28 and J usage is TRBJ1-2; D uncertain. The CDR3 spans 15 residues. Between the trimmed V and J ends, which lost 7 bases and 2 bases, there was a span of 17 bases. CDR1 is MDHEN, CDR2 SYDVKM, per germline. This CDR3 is CASTTVGSSNYGYTF. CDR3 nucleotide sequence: TGTGCCAGCACCACTGTGGGTTCGAGCAACTATGGCTACACCTTC.

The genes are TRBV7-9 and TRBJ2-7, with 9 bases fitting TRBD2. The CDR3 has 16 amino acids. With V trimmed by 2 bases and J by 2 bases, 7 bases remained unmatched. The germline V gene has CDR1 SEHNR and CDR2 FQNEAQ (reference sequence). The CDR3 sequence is CASSLPGGRAPYEQYF. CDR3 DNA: TGTGCCAGCAGCTTACCGGGCGGGAGGGCCCCCTACGAGCAGTACTTC.

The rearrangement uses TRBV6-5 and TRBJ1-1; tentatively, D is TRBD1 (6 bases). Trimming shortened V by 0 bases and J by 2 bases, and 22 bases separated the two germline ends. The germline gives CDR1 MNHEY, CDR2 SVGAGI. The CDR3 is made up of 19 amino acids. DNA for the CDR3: TGTGCCAGCAGTTACTCGAGCTGGGCAGGGGAACTGTCTAACACTGAAGCTTTCTTT. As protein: CASSYSSWAGELSNTEAFF.

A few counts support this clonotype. DNA of the CDR3: TGCGCCAGCAGCTATGGACGAGCGGGAGAATCCCAGTACTTC. Translating gives CASSYGRAGESQYF. The chain carries TRBV5-1 and TRBJ2-7, with TRBD2 matching 8 bases. Germline V gene sequence: CDR1 SGHRS, CDR2 YFSETQ. The CDR3 runs 14 residues. Trimming took 3 bases from V and 10 from J; bases not matched to a gene: 12.

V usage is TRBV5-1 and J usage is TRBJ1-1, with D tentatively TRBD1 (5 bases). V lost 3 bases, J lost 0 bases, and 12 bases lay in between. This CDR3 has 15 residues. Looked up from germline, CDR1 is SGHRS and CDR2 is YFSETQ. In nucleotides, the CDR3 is TGCGCCAGCAGCTGGGGGTCAGGGTTGAACACTGAAGCTTTCTTT. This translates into CASSWGSGLNTEAFF.

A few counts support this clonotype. In nucleotides, the CDR3 is TGCAGTGCTAGAGATCGAGGTCTGGGGGGACCTTTTAATTCACCCCTCCACTTT. This translates into CSARDRGLGGPFNSPLHF. J is TRBJ1-6 and V is TRBV20-1; possibly TRBD1 for D (5 bases). The CDR3 is made up of 18 amino acids. Germline CDR1 reads DFQATT; CDR2 reads SNEGSKA (reference sequence). V was shortened by 0 bases and J by 6 bases, with 21 bases between the two germline ends.

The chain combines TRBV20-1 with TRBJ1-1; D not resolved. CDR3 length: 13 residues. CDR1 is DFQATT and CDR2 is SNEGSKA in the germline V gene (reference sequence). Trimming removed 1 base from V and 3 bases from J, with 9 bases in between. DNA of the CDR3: TGCAGTGCTAGAGGGACCGCGGACACTGAAGCTTTCTTT. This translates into CSARGTADTEAFF.

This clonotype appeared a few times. The CDR3 loop reads CSARGTSATDTQYF. CDR3 nucleotides: TGCAGTGCTAGGGGGACTAGCGCGACAGATACGCAGTATTTT. This chain uses TRBV20-1 with TRBJ2-3; 10 bases map to TRBD2. The germline CDR1 and CDR2 sequences are DFQATT and SNEGSKA (reference sequence). Trimming cost V 3 bases and J 3 bases; bases outside gene matches: 3. The CDR3 loop spans 14 amino acids.

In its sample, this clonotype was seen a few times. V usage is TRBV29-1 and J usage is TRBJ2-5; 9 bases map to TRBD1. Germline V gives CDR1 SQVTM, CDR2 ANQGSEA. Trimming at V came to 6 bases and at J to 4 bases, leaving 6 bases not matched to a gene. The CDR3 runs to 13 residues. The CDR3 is CSVGQGYLETQYF. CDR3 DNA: TGCAGCGTGGGACAGGGCTATCTAGAGACCCAGTACTTC.

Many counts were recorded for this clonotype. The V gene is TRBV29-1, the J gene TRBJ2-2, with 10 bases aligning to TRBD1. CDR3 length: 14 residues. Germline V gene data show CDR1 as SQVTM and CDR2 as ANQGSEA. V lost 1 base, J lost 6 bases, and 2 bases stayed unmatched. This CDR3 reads CSVEGTGGSGELFF. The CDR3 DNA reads TGCAGCGTTGAAGGGACAGGGGGGTCCGGGGAGCTGTTTTTT.

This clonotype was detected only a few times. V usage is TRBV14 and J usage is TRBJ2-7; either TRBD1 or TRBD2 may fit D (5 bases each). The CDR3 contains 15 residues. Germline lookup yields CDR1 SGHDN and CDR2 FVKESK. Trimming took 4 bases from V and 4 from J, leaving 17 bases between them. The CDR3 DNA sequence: TGTGCCAGCAGCCCCCGCCGGGACGACCGTTACGAGCAGTACTTC. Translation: CASSPRRDDRYEQYF.

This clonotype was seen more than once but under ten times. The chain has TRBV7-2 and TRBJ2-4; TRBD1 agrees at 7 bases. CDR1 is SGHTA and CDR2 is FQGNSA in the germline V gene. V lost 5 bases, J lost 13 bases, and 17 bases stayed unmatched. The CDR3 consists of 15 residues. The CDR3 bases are TGTGCCAGCAGCCCTTTTATGGGGGACAGCTATGAACAGTACTTC. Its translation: CASSPFMGDSYEQYF.

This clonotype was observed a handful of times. CDR3 residues: CASSEDREPTCGYTF. In nucleotides, the CDR3 is TGCGCCAGCAGTGAAGACAGAGAACCTACGTGTGGCTACACCTTC. The chain links TRBV10-1 to TRBJ1-2; maybe TRBD1 (5 bases). V dropped 3 bases and J dropped 7 bases, with 18 bases sitting between them. The CDR3 has 15 amino acids. Germline CDR1 and CDR2: WNHNN and SYGVQD (reference sequence).

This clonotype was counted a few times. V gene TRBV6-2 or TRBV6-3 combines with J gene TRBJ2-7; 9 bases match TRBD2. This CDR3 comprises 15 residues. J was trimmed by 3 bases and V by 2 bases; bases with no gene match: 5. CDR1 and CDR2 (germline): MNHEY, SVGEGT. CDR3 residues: CASSYGGLAVYEQYV. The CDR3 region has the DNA TGTGCCAGCAGTTACGGGGGACTAGCAGTCTACGAGCAGTACGTC.

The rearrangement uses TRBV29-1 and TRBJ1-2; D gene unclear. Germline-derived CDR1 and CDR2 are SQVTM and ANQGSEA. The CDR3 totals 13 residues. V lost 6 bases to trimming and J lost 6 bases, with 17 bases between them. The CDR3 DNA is TGCAGCGTGGTAAAGGACTCTCATCATGGCTACACCTTC. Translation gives CSVVKDSHHGYTF.

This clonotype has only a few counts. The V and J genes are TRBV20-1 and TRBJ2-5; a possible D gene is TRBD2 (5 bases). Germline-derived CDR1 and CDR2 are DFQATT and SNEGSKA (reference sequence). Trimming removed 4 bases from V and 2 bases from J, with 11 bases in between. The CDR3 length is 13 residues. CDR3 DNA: TGCAGTGCTATCTGGAGGCTACAAGAGACCCAGTACTTC. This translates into CSAIWRLQETQYF.

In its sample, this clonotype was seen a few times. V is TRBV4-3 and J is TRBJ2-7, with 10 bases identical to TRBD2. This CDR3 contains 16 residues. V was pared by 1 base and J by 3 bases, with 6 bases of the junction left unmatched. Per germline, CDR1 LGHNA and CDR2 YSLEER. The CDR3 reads CASSQAPGLASYEQYF. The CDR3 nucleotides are TGCGCCAGCAGCCAAGCCCCGGGACTAGCGAGCTACGAGCAGTACTTC.

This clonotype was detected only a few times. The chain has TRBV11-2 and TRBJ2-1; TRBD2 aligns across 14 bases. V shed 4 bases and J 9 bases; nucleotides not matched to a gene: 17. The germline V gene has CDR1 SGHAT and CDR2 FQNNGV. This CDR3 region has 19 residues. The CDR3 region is CASSSTQTSGRAFVSEQFF. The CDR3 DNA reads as TGTGCCAGCAGCTCGACCCAGACTAGCGGGAGGGCCTTCGTTTCTGAGCAGTTCTTC.

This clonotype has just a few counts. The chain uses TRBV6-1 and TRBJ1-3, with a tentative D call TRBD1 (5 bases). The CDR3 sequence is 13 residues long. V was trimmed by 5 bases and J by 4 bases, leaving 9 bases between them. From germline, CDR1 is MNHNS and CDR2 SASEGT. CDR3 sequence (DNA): TGTGCCAGCAGTCAGGGCTGGGGAAACACCATATATTTT. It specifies CASSQGWGNTIYF.

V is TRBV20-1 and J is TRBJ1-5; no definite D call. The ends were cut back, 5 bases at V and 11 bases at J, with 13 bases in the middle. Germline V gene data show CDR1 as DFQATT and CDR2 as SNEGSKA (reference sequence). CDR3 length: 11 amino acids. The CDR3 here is CSAVWGLAQHF. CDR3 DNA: TGCAGTGCTGTGTGGGGTTTGGCCCAGCATTTT.

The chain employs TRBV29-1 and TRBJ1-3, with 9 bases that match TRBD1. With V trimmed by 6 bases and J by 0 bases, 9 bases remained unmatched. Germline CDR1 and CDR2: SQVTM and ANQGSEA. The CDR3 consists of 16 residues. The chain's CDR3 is CSVGTGSLLSGNTIYF. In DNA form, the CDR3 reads TGCAGCGTGGGGACAGGGTCCCTGCTCTCTGGAAACACCATATATTTT.

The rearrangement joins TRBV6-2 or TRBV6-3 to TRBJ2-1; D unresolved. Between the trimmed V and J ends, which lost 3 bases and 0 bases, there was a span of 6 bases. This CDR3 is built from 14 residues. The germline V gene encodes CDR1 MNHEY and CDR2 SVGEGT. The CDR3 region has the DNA TGTGCCAGCAGTTATCGGAGCTCCTACAATGAGCAGTTCTTC. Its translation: CASSYRSSYNEQFF.